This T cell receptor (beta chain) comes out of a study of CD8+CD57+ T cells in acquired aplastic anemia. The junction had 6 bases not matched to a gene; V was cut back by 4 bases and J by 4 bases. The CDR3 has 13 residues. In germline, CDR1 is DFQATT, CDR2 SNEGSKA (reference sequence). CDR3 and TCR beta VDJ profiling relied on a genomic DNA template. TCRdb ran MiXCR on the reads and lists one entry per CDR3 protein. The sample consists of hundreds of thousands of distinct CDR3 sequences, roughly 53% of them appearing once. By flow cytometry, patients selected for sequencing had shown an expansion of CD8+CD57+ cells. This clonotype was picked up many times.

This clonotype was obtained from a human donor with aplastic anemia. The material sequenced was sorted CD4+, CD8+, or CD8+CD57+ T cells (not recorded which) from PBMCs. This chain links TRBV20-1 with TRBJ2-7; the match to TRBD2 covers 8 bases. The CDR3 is CSAISGGYYEQYF. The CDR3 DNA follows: TGCAGTGCTATCAGCGGGGGCTATTACGAGCAGTACTTC.